A selection of T cell receptor beta chains follows, all from one sample in a study of PD-1 blockade in mismatch repair-deficient tumors. Generated by immunoSEQ multiplex PCR, the TCRdb table keeps only in-frame clones and is missing some. The sample consists of approximately 120,000 clones, 86% of them appearing once. This specimen consisted of peripheral blood, obtained 44 weeks after starting pembrolizumab. These receptors came from an adult with mismatch repair-deficient cancer. Each CDR3 is given with its conserved first and last residue. Each record gives: clone size, J gene, D gene, V gene, CDR3 DNA, CDR3 protein. A D gene is named only where the DNA matches it firmly. Expanded clones get a size class; other rows say once, few or many, or leave the size out.

>.|TRBJ2-5|.|TRBV7-9
TGTGCCAGCAGCTTAGCCGCACAAGAGACCCAGTACTTC
CASSLAAQETQYF
>.|TRBJ2-2|.|TRBV27
TGTGCCAGCAGTTTAGGGCTAACCGGGGAGCTGTTTTTT
CASSLGLTGELFF
>.|TRBJ1-5|.|TRBV7-6
TGTGCCAGCAGCCCTGATAGCAATCAGCCCCAGCATTTT
CASSPDSNQPQHF
>.|TRBJ2-3|.|TRBV11-2
TGTGCCAGCAGCCCAACCCCATATAGCGTACGGTACACAGATACGCAGTATTTT
CASSPTPYSVRYTDTQYF
>few|TRBJ2-7|.|TRBV2
TGTGCCAGCAGTGGCAGGGCAGGTTACGAGCAGTACTTC
CASSGRAGYEQYF
>few|TRBJ1-4|.|TRBV6-1
TGTGCCAGCACCGGGACGGAAAATGAAAAACTGTTTTTT
CASTGTENEKLFF
>.|TRBJ2-7|.|TRBV27
TGTGCCAGCAGTTTACCAGGCAGGGCCGAGCAGTACTTC
CASSLPGRAEQYF
>few|TRBJ2-7|.|TRBV6-5
TGTGCCAGCAGTTACGGCAGGCTCGTAAGCGAGCAGTACTTC
CASSYGRLVSEQYF
>.|TRBJ2-3|TRBD2|TRBV4-1
TGCGCCAGCAGCCAAAGGACTAGCGGGGGCACAGATACGCAGTATTTT
CASSQRTSGGTDTQYF
>.|TRBJ2-7|TRBD1|TRBV30
TGTGCCTGGAGTGGTCCGGTGACAGGGTTCGTCTACGAGCAGTACTTC
CAWSGPVTGFVYEQYF
>.|TRBJ2-2|.|TRBV6-4
TGTGCCAGCAGTTCAAGCAGTACCGGGGAGCTGTTTTTT
CASSSSSTGELFF
>.|TRBJ1-1|TRBD1|TRBV10-3
TGTGCCATCAGAGAGGGACAGGGCACCACGAAAGCTTTCTTT
CAIREGQGTTKAFF
>.|TRBJ2-7|TRBD2|TRBV4-1
TGCGCCAGCAGCCAAGAGAAGCGGGGGGGAACCTACGAGCAGTACTTC
CASSQEKRGGTYEQYF
>.|TRBJ2-7|TRBD2|TRBV29-1
TGCAGCGCCAAGACTAGCGGGAACACCTACGAGCAGTACTTC
CSAKTSGNTYEQYF
>once|TRBJ2-7|.|TRBV19
TGTGCCAGTGCGCTAACGTCTGGGAGCTCCTACGAGCAGTACTTC
CASALTSGSSYEQYF